Shown below are 2 T cell receptor beta chains from a single sample sequenced in a study of shared clonotypes between healthy human individuals. Assay: immunoSEQ multiplex PCR; the TCRdb copy retains only in-frame clones and omits some. Of over 2 million clones listed, just under 95% are singletons. What was sequenced was naive CD4+ T cells from PBMCs. As for subset: CD45RA+ positively selected. The receptors were sampled from a young man in good health. Some clones in this sample may be carry-over from other donors' samples.

This chain links TRBV7-6 with TRBJ1-2, with D uncertain. Germline CDR1 and CDR2: SGHVS and FNYEAQ. CDR3 size: 12 residues. The germline V and J ends were trimmed by 5 bases and 5 bases, with 9 bases remaining between them. The CDR3 sequence is CASSPGVYGYTF. DNA of the CDR3: TGTGCCAGCAGCCCCGGCGTATATGGCTACACCTTC.

The chain links TRBV6-6 to TRBJ1-4; D is possibly TRBD1 (5 bases). The V gene's germline CDR1 is MNHNY and CDR2 SVGAGI (reference sequence). Trimming removed 5 bases from V and 10 bases from J, with 17 bases in between. CDR3 size: 14 residues. Here the CDR3 DNA reads TGTGCCAGCAGTCCCGGGACGGCAATGGGAAAACTGTTTTTT. Translating gives CASSPGTAMGKLFF.